This T cell receptor beta chain was sequenced in a study of Ad26.COV2.S vaccination and SARS-CoV-2 variants. Notes on the study in general: Possibly, TCR breadth and depth analyses underestimated total T cell responses. Following vaccination, spike-specific CD8+ and CD4+ T cell responses reportedly exhibited substantial breadth. Comparability of non-spike TCR breadth was observed across vaccine and placebo recipients. People who got the vaccine had more spike-specific TCR breadth than people who got placebo.

Turning to this clone: Its specificity is unknown.

Measured with immunoSEQ multiplex PCR; TCRdb has only the in-frame clones, and not every one. Of some 180,000 clones listed, 87% are singletons. This TCR was recovered from a human donor who had recovered from COVID-19. The sequencing used peripheral blood, collected after recovery from COVID-19.

CDR3 DNA sequence: TGTGCCAGCAGCTTAAGAGCGGGGGGGCTCACAGATACGCAGTATTTT. Protein sequence: CASSLRAGGLTDTQYF. The chain couples TRBV11-3 to TRBJ2-3; 10 nucleotides match TRBD2. CDR3 size: 16 residues. Losses at the gene ends were 2 bases for V and 2 bases for J; bases not matched to a gene: 4. Germline CDR1 and CDR2: SGHNT and YENEEA.